A selection of T cell receptor beta chains follows, all from one sample in a study of blood T cell repertoires in COVID-19. Profiled with immunoSEQ multiplex PCR; TCRdb holds only in-frame clones, not every one. The sample has approximately 190,000 clones, approximately 81% seen once. Source material: peripheral blood. Source of these receptors: a human donor in a cohort sampled during active COVID-19. Both conserved end residues are part of each CDR3. A D gene is named only where the DNA matches it firmly. Clone size appears in some rows only: once, few, many, or a class for an expanded clone.

size	V	D	J	DNA	CDR3
-	TRBV6-4	TRBD1	TRBJ2-5	TGTGCCAGCAGTGTCGAGACAGGGGAAGAGACCCAGTACTTC	CASSVETGEETQYF
-	TRBV5-1	TRBD1	TRBJ1-2	TGCGCCAGCAGCACCCGTGGGACAGGGAATGAAGGCTACACCTTC	CASSTRGTGNEGYTF
-	TRBV7-8	TRBD1	TRBJ2-7	TGTGCCAGCAGCTTAGGGAAGATACAGGGGTACGAGCAGTACTTC	CASSLGKIQGYEQYF
-	TRBV7-6	-	TRBJ2-1	TGTGCCAGCAGCTTACACCCTATGGAGTCGAGGCGCTCCTACAATGAGCAGTTCTTC	CASSLHPMESRRSYNEQFF
-	TRBV6-6	-	TRBJ2-5	TGTGCCAGCAGTTACTCCGGGGGACTTTACGAGACCCAGTACTTC	CASSYSGGLYETQYF
-	TRBV18	-	TRBJ1-2	TGTGCCAGCTCACGAACTCAGGGGAAGAAGGATGGCTACACCTTC	CASSRTQGKKDGYTF
-	TRBV29-1	-	TRBJ2-7	TGCAGCGCCTCCCCCCGTCTTTCCGGCTACGAGCAGTACTTC	CSASPRLSGYEQYF
-	TRBV30	-	TRBJ2-5	TGTGCCTGGAGTAGGAGGGAGACCCAGTACTTC	CAWSRRETQYF
-	TRBV10-1	-	TRBJ1-1	TGCGCCAGCAGTGATGGGCCTGGTTTAGCTTTCTTT	CASSDGPGLAFF
-	TRBV3-1/TRBV3-2	-	TRBJ2-1	TGTGCCAGCAGCCAAGGAGGCTCTCCCAATGAGCAGTTCTTC	CASSQGGSPNEQFF
-	TRBV27	TRBD1	TRBJ2-5	TGTGCCAGCAGGGGACAGGAGCAAGAGACCCAGTACTTC	CASRGQEQETQYF
-	TRBV27	TRBD2	TRBJ2-2	TGTGCCAGCAGTTTATCGAGCTTAGGACTAGCGAGCACCGGGGAGCTGTTTTTT	CASSLSSLGLASTGELFF
-	TRBV5-6	-	TRBJ1-1	TGTGCCAGCAGCCCCGGTGCGCCAGGGAACACTGAAGCTTTCTTT	CASSPGAPGNTEAFF
-	TRBV3-1/TRBV3-2	-	TRBJ1-1	TGTGCCAGCAGCTTCACGACAGGCAACACTGAAGCTTTCTTT	CASSFTTGNTEAFF
-	TRBV29-1	-	TRBJ2-7	TGCAGCGTTGGGTTTCCTACGGACGAGCAGTACTTC	CSVGFPTDEQYF
-	TRBV19	TRBD1	TRBJ1-2	TGTGCCAGTAACCAAAACACCCGGGACAGAACCTTC	CASNQNTRDRTF
-	TRBV19	-	TRBJ1-6	TGTGCCAGTAGCCCTTCCTTATTTGACAGGAGCTCCTATAATTCACCCCTCCACTTT	CASSPSLFDRSSYNSPLHF
once	TRBV6-5	-	TRBJ1-1	TGTGCCAGCACGGGGGGTCTTACTGAAGCTTTCTTT	CASTGGLTEAFF
-	TRBV3-1/TRBV3-2	-	TRBJ1-2	TGTGCCAGCAGCCAAGATATACAGGGAGCTGGCTACACCTTC	CASSQDIQGAGYTF
once	TRBV27	-	TRBJ2-1	TGTGCCAGCAGTCGTAGCCTGGATGAGCAGTTCTTC	CASSRSLDEQFF
-	TRBV30	TRBD1	TRBJ1-5	TGTGCCTGGAGTGGACAGGGAAGCAATCAGCCCCAGCATTTT	CAWSGQGSNQPQHF
-	TRBV18	TRBD1	TRBJ2-7	TGTGCCAGCTCACCCACGGGACAGGGATATACCGAGCAGTACTTC	CASSPTGQGYTEQYF
-	TRBV7-8	-	TRBJ1-2	TGTGCCAGCAGCTTAACTCGACAGGCTAACTATGGCTACACCTTC	CASSLTRQANYGYTF
once	TRBV5-1	-	TRBJ2-3	TGCGCCAGCAGCTTGTTCGGACAGATCACAGATACGCAGTATTTT	CASSLFGQITDTQYF
-	TRBV4-1	TRBD1	TRBJ2-7	TGCGCCAGCAGCCCGCGAGGGACAGGTACGGTCTACGAGCAGTACTTC	CASSPRGTGTVYEQYF
few	TRBV10-3	TRBD1	TRBJ1-1	TGTGCCATCACCACAGGGGGGAGGGACACTGAAGCTTTCTTT	CAITTGGRDTEAFF
-	TRBV10-3	-	TRBJ2-2	TGTGCCATCAAAGTGAGGGCCGCCTTTGGGCTGTTTTTT	CAIKVRAAFGLFF
-	TRBV9	-	TRBJ2-3	TGTGCCAGCAGCGAGCCAGGGGTTAGTACAGATACGCAGTATTTT	CASSEPGVSTDTQYF
-	TRBV30	-	TRBJ1-5	TGTGCCTGGAGTACAACAGATTTGGTCGGCCCCCAGCATTTT	CAWSTTDLVGPQHF
-	TRBV7-2	-	TRBJ1-1	TGTGCCAGCAGCTCCCTTATGAACACTGAAGCTTTCTTT	CASSSLMNTEAFF
-	TRBV7-9	-	TRBJ2-2	TGTGCCAGCAGCTTTCCGGGATTCGGGGAGCTGTTTTTT	CASSFPGFGELFF
-	TRBV7-7	TRBD2	TRBJ2-2	TGTGCTAGCAGCCCCACAGCGGGGGGCCGGGCCGGGGAGCTGTTTTTT	CASSPTAGGRAGELFF
many	TRBV7-2	-	TRBJ2-1	TGTGCCAGCAGCACCCAGACTAGTTCTGAGCAGTTCTTC	CASSTQTSSEQFF
-	TRBV7-9	-	TRBJ2-3	TGTGCCAGCAGCGCCAAGACACTGGATACGCAGTATTTT	CASSAKTLDTQYF
-	TRBV29-1	TRBD1	TRBJ1-2	TGCAGCGCGGGACAGGGTGGCTTAAAAAATGGCTACACCTTC	CSAGQGGLKNGYTF
-	TRBV10-3	TRBD2	TRBJ2-1	TGTGCCATCACCAAGCGACTAGCGGGAGGCCCGAGCTCCTACAATGAGCAGTTCTTC	CAITKRLAGGPSSYNEQFF
-	TRBV7-2	TRBD2	TRBJ2-2	TGTGCCAGCAGCAAAAGGACTAGCGGGAGCGGGGAGCTGTTTTTT	CASSKRTSGSGELFF
-	TRBV4-2	TRBD1	TRBJ1-2	TGTGCCAGCAGCCAGGCGAGACAGGGGGGCCGAGGGGGCTACACCTTC	CASSQARQGGRGGYTF
-	TRBV7-2	TRBD2	TRBJ2-1	TGTGCCAGCAGCAAAAGAGCGGGAGGGCCGGTGAATGAGCAGTTCTTC	CASSKRAGGPVNEQFF
-	TRBV29-1	-	TRBJ1-4	TGCAGCGTTGACTATAATGAAAAACTGTTTTTT	CSVDYNEKLFF
-	TRBV19	TRBD1	TRBJ1-2	TGTGCCAGTAGTACCGTTTTTACAGGGGGAACTGGCTACACCTTC	CASSTVFTGGTGYTF
-	TRBV12-3/TRBV12-4	-	TRBJ1-3	TGTGCCAGCAGCCCCTCCGGGGGAAACACCATATATTTT	CASSPSGGNTIYF
-	TRBV6-2/TRBV6-3	TRBD1	TRBJ2-1	TGTGCCAGCAGTCCCGGGACAGCAAGGCATGAGCAGTTCTTC	CASSPGTARHEQFF
-	TRBV14	TRBD2	TRBJ2-5	TGTGCCAGCAGCCGAGGACTAGCTATCGAGACCCAGTACTTC	CASSRGLAIETQYF
-	TRBV9	-	TRBJ2-1	TGTGCCAGCAGCGGCGGATTAGCGTTGAACAATGAGCAGTTCTTC	CASSGGLALNNEQFF
-	TRBV6-6	-	TRBJ1-2	TGTGCCAGCAGTTACTCGATGGGCAGGGGAGTCCATGGCTACACCTTC	CASSYSMGRGVHGYTF
-	TRBV5-1	-	TRBJ2-3	TGCGCCAGCAGTTTTATCCCTAGCACAGATACGCAGTATTTT	CASSFIPSTDTQYF
-	TRBV7-9	TRBD1	TRBJ2-3	TGTGCCAGCAGGCACACAGGGGGCATTCCCACAGATACGCAGTATTTT	CASRHTGGIPTDTQYF
-	TRBV29-1	-	TRBJ1-1	TGCAGCGTAGGTGACAATATGAACACTGAAGCTTTCTTT	CSVGDNMNTEAFF
-	TRBV6-6	TRBD1	TRBJ2-3	TGTGCCAGCAGCACGACAGGGCCCGGTAGTGTAGATACGCAGTATTTT	CASSTTGPGSVDTQYF
-	TRBV9	TRBD1	TRBJ2-3	TGTGCCAGCAGCACCGGGACAGGAAGCACAGATACGCAGTATTTT	CASSTGTGSTDTQYF